The T cell receptor beta chain under discussion was sequenced for a study of cytomegalovirus exposure and HLA in healthy donors. Looking at the study overall: In a previous analysis, 120 million or so unique TCR beta sequences were found from some 180 million T cells.

The study, taken as a whole, reports: Most TCR sequences were rare, but some public TCRs occurred in many donors. A prior analysis recorded that most TCR beta V segments were productive about 87% or about 30% of the time. Differences between HLA loci emerged in a later analysis of TCR association rates, with DRB1 most and HLA-C fewest.

Only a few counts were recorded for this clone. Its antigen is unidentified. PCR primers comprised 60 Vbeta and 13 Jbeta primers. TCRdb's copy holds only in-frame clones and misses some; the assay was immunoSEQ multiplex PCR. The table records about 94,000 clones, 7.5% to 8.5% of them present only once. The TCR was taken from a man in his fifties or sixties in good health and CMV-seronegative. Sequenced material: PBMCs.

The DNA of the CDR3 is TGTGCCAGTAGTATGGTCCAGGGGTCTAGTTCACCCCTCCACTTT. Protein sequence: CASSMVQGSSSPLHF. The chain employs TRBV19 and TRBJ1-6; possibly TRBD1 for D (6 bases). V gave up 3 bases and J gave up 9 bases, with 15 bases separating them. The germline V gene has CDR1 LNHDA and CDR2 SQIVND (reference sequence). The CDR3 extends over 15 amino acids.